The T cell receptor beta chain described here comes from a study of T cell responses to AZD1222 COVID-19 vaccine. Study outcomes and limitations: A mostly white British donor set with more females was recruited, and clonal diversity was possibly underestimated. Sampling captured repertoires only after the peak T cell response.

Profiled with immunoSEQ multiplex PCR; TCRdb holds only in-frame clones, not every one. The sample yields around 150,000 clones, roughly 82% seen once. V lost 1 base to trimming and J lost 16 bases, with 17 bases between them. The CDR3 covers 13 residues. Germline V CDR1 and CDR2: SGHTA, FQGTGA. In regard to this clone: Its target is not known.

Sequenced here: peripheral blood, sampled on day 0 of AZD1222 vaccination. V and J are TRBV7-3 and TRBJ2-1; D not resolved. This TCR derives from an adult in good health. In nucleotides, the CDR3 is TGTGCCAGCAGCTTAAAATTCTCTGGGGATCGCTTCTTC. Protein product: CASSLKFSGDRFF. The whole variable domain, filled in from reference TRBV7-3 and TRBJ2-1, reads GAGVSQTPSNKVTEKGKYVELRCDPISGHTALYWYRQSLGQGPEFLIYFQGTGAADDSGLPNDRFFAVRPEGSVSTLKIQRTERGDSAVYLCASSLKFSGDRFFGPGTRLTVL.